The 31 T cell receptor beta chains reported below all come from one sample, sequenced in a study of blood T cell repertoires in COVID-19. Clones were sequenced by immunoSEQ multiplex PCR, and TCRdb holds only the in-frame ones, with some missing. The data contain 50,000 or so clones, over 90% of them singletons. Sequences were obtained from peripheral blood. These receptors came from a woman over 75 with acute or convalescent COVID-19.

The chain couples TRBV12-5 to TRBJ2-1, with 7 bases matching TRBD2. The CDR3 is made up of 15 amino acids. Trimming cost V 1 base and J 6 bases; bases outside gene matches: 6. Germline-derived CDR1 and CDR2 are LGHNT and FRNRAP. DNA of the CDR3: TGTGCTAGTGGTTTGGGACTAGCAGGCTTCAATGAGCAGTTCTTC. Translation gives CASGLGLAGFNEQFF.

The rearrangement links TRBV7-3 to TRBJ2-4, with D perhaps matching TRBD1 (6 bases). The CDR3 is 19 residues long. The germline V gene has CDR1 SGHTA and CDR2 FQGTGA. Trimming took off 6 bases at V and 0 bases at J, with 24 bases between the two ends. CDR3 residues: CASRREKTGHHRAKNIQYF. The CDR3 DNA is TGTGCCAGCAGACGAGAGAAGACAGGACACCACCGAGCCAAAAACATTCAGTACTTC.

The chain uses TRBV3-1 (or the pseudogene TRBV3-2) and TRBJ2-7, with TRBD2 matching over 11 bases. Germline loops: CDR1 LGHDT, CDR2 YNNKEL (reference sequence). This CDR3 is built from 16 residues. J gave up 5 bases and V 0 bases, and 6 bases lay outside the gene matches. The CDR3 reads CASSQDGSGRVHEQYF. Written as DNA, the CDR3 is TGTGCCAGCAGCCAAGACGGTAGCGGGAGGGTTCACGAGCAGTACTTC.

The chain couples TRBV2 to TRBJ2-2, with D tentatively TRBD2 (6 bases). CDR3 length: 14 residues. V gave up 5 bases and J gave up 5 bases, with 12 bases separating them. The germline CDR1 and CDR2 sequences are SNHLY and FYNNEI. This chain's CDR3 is CASSTTSPTGELFF. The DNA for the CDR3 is TGTGCCAGCAGTACTACTAGCCCAACCGGGGAGCTGTTTTTT.

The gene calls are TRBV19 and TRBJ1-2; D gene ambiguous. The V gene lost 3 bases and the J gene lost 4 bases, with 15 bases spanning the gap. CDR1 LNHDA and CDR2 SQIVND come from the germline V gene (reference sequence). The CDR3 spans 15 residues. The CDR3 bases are TGTGCCAGTAGTATTTCTATGGGCAGGCTCTATGGCTACACCTTC. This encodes CASSISMGRLYGYTF.

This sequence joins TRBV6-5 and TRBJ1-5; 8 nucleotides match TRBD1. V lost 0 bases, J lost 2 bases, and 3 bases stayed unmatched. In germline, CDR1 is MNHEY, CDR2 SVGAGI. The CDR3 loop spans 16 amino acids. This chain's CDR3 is CASSYSATGGNQPQHF. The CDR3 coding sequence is TGTGCCAGCAGTTACTCCGCGACAGGGGGCAATCAGCCCCAGCATTTT.

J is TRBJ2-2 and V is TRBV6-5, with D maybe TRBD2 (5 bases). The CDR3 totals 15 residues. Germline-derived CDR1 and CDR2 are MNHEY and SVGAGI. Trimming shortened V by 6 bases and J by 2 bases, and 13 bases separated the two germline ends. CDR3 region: CASSSLGANTGELFF. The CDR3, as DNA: TGTGCCAGCAGCTCATTGGGAGCAAACACCGGGGAGCTGTTTTTT.

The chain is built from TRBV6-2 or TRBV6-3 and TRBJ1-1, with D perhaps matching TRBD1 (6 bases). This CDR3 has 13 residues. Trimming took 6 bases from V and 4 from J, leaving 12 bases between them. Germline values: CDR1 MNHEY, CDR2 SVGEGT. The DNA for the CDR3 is TGTGCCAGCAGCAGGGGAGGTTCCACTGAAGCTTTCTTT. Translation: CASSRGGSTEAFF.

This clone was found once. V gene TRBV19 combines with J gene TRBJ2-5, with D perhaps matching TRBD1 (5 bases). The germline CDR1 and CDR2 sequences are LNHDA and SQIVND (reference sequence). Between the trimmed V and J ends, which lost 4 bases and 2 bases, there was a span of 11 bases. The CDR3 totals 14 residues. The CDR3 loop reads CASSTPNRQETQYF. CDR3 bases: TGTGCCAGTAGTACCCCGAACAGGCAAGAGACCCAGTACTTC. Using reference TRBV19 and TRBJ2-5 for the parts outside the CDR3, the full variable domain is DGGITQSPKYLFRKEGQNVTLSCEQNLNHDAMYWYRQDPGQGLRLIYYSQIVNDFQKGDIAEGYSVSREKKESFPLTVTSAQKNPTAFYLCASSTPNRQETQYFGPGTRLLVL.

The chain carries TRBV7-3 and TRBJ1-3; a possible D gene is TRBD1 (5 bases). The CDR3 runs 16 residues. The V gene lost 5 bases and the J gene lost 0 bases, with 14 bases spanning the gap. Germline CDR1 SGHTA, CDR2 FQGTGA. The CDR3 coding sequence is TGTGCCAGCAGCCCGACAGCAAACCCCTCTGGAAACACCATATATTTT. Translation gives CASSPTANPSGNTIYF.

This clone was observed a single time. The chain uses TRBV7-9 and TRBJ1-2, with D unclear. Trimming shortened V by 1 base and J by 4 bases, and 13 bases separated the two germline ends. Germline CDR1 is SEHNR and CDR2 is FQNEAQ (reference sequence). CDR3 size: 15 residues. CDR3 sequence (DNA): TGTGCCAGCAGCTTAGGCGGGTCTCCCTCCTATGGCTACACCTTC. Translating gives CASSLGGSPSYGYTF. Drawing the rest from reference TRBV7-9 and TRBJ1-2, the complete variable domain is DTGVSQNPRHKITKRGQNVTFRCDPISEHNRLYWYRQTLGQGPEFLTYFQNEAQLEKSRLLSDRFSAERPKGSFSTLEIQRTEQGDSAMYLCASSLGGSPSYGYTFGSGTRLTVV.

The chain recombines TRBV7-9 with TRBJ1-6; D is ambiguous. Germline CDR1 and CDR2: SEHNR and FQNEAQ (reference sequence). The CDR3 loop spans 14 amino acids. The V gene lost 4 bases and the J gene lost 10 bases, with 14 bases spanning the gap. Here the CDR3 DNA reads TGTGCCAGCAGCTCTTCAGGAGCGGACTCACCCCTCCACTTT. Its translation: CASSSSGADSPLHF.

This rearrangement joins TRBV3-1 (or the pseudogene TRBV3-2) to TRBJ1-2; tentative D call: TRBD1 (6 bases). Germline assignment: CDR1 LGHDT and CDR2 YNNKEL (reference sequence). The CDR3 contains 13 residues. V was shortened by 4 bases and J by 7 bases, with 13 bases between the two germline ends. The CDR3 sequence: CASSRTGFGGYTF. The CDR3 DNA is TGTGCCAGCAGCCGTACAGGGTTTGGTGGCTACACCTTC.

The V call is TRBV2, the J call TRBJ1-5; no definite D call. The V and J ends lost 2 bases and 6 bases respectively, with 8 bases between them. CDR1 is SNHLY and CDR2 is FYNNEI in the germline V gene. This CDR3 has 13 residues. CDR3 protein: CASSESRSQPQHF. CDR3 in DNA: TGTGCCAGCAGTGAAAGCCGGAGTCAGCCCCAGCATTTT.

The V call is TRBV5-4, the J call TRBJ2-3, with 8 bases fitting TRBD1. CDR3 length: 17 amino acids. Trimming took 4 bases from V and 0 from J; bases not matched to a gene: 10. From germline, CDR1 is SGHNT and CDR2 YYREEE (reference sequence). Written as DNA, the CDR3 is TGTGCCAGCAGCCGGACAGGGCCGCCCTCTAGCACAGATACGCAGTATTTT. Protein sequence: CASSRTGPPSSTDTQYF.

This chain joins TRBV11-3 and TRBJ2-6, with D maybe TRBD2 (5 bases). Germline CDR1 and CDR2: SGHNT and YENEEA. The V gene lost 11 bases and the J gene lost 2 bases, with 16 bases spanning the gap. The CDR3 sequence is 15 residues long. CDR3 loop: CASARGHAGANVLTF. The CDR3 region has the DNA TGTGCCTCCGCCCGGGGTCACGCTGGGGCCAACGTCCTGACTTTC.

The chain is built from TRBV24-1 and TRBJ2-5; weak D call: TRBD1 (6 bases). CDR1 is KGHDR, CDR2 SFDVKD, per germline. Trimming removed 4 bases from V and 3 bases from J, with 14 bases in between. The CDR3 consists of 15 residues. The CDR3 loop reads CATSDPPPGEETQYF. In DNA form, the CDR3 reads TGTGCCACCAGTGACCCTCCTCCAGGGGAAGAGACCCAGTACTTC.

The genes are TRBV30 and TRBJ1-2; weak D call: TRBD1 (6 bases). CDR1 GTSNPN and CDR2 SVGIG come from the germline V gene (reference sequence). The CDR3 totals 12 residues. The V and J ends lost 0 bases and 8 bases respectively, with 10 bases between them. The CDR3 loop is CAWSVQGDGYTF. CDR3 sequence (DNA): TGTGCCTGGAGTGTACAGGGAGACGGCTACACCTTC.

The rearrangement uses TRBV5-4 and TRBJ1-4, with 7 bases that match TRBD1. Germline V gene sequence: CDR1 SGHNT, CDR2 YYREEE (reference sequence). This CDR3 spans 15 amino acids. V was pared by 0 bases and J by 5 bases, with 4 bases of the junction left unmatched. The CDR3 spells CASSLGDSRNEKLFF. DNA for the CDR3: TGTGCCAGCAGCTTGGGGGACAGTAGAAATGAAAAACTGTTTTTT.

The CDR3 loop is CASQNLAGSYNEQFF. In nucleotides, the CDR3 is TGTGCCAGCCAGAATTTAGCGGGATCCTACAATGAGCAGTTCTTC. This chain uses TRBV27 with TRBJ2-1; 8 bases map to TRBD2. The germline gives CDR1 MNHEY, CDR2 SMNVEV (reference sequence). Losses at the gene ends were 8 bases for V and 1 base for J; bases not matched to a gene: 7. The CDR3 sequence is 15 residues long.

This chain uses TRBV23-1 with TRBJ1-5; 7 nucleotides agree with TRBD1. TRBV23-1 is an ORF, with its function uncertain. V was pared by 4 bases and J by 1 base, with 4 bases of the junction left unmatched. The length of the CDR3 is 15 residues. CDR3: CASSPETGSNQPQHF. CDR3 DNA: TGCGCCAGCAGTCCTGAGACAGGGAGCAATCAGCCCCAGCATTTT.

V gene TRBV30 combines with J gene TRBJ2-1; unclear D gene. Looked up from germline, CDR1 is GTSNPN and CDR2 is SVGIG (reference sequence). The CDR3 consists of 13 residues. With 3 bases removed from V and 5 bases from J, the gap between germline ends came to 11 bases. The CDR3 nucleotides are TGTGCCTGGAGGGGCCAGCCGGACAATGAGCAGTTCTTC. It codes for CAWRGQPDNEQFF.

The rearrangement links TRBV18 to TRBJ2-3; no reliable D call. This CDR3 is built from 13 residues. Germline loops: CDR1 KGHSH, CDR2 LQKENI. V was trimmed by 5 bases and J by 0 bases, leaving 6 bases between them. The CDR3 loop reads CASSSQSTDTQYF. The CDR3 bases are TGTGCCAGCTCATCCCAGAGCACAGATACGCAGTATTTT.

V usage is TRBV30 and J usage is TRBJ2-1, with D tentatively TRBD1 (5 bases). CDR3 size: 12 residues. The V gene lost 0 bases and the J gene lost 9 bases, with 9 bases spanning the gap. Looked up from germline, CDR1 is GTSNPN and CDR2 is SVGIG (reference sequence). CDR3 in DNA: TGTGCCTGGAGTGTACAGGAGCTTGAGCAGTTCTTC. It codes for CAWSVQELEQFF. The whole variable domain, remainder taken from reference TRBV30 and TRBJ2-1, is SQTIHQWPATLVQPVGSPLSLECTVEGTSNPNLYWYRQAAGRGLQLLFYSVGIGQISSEVPQNLSASRPQDRQFILSSKKLLLSDSGFYLCAWSVQELEQFFGPGTRLTVL.

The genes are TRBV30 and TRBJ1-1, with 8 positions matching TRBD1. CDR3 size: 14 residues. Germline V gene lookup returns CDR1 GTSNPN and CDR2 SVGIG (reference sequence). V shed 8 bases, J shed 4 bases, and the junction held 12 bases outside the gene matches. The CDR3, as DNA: TGTGCCACCACCCAGGGGGCATCAGGCACTGAAGCTTTCTTT. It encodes CATTQGASGTEAFF.

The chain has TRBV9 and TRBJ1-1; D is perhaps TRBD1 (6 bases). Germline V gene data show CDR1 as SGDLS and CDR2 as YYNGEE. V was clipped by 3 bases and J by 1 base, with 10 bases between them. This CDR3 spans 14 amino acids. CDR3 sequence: CASSGDIENTEAFF. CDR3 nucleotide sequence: TGTGCCAGCAGCGGGGACATCGAGAACACTGAAGCTTTCTTT. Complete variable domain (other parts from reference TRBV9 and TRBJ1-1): DSGVTQTPKHLITATGQRVTLRCSPRSGDLSVYWYQQSLDQGLQFLIQYYNGEERAKGNILERFSAQQFPDLHSELNLSSLELGDSALYFCASSGDIENTEAFFGQGTRLTVV.

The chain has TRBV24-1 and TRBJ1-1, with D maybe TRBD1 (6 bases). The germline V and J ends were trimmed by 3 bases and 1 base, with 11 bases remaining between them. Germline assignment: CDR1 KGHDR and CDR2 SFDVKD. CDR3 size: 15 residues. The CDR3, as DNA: TGTGCCACCAGTGATACCAGGGGTGGGAACACTGAAGCTTTCTTT. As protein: CATSDTRGGNTEAFF.

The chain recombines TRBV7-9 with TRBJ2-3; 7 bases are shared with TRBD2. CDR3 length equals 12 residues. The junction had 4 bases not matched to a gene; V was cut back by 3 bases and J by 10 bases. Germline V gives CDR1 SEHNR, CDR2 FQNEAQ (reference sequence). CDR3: CASSFEGRAQYF. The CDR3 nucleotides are TGTGCCAGCAGCTTCGAGGGGAGGGCGCAGTATTTT.

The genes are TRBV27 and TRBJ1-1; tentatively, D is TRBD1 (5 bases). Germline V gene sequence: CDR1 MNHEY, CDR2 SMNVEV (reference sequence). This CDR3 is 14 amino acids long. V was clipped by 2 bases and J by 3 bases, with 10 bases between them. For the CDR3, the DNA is TGTGCCAGCAGTTTAGTGCGGGGGGACACTGAAGCTTTCTTT. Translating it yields CASSLVRGDTEAFF.

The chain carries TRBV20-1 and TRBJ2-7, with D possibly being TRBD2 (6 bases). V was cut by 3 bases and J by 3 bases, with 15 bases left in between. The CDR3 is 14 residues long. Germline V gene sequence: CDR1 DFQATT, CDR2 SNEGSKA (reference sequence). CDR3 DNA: TGCAGTGCTAGTCTGGGGACTGGCTACTACGAGCAGTACTTC. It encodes CSASLGTGYYEQYF.

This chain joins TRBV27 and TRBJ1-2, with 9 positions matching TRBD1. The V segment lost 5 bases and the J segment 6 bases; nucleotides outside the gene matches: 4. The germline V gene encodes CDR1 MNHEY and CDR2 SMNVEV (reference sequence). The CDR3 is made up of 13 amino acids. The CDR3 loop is CASSRTGVDGYTF. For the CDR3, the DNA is TGTGCCAGCAGTCGGACAGGGGTCGATGGCTACACCTTC.